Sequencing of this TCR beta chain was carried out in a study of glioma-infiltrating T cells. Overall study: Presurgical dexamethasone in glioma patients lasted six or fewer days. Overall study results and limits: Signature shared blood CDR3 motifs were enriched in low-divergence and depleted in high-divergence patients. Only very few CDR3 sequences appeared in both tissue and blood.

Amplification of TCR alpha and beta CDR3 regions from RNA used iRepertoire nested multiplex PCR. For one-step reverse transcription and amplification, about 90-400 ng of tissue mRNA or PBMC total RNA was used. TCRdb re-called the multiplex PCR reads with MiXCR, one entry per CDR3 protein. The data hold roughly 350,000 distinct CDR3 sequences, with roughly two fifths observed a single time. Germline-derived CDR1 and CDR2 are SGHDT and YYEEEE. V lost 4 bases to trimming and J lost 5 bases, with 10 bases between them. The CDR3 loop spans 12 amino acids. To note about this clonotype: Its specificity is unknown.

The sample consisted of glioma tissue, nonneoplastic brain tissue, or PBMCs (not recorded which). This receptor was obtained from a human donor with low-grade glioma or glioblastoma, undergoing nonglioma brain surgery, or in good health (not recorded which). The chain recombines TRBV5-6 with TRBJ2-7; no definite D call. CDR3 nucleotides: TGTGCCAGCAGCCCGGTGGTACACGAGCAGTACTTC. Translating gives CASSPVVHEQYF.